This TCR beta chain was obtained from a study of cytotoxic CD8 clonotypes in ibrutinib-treated CLL (dated by TCRdb to about 2021). In the study overall: The cohort had 11 relapsed/refractory and around 14 treatment-naive patients; some 17 were IGHV unmutated. Responses were partial in some 24 patients and complete in 2; after median around 66 months follow-up, about 14 stayed in remission and some twelve progressed. The response samples were drawn at a median of 12 months into treatment, with a range of roughly 6 to 36 months. An average of approximately 260,000 productive templates and 94,082 productive rearrangements was obtained per sample. Longitudinal samples were obtainable from about 30% of the roughly 90 participants in the trial. Cryopreserved peripheral blood mononuclear cells were obtained before treatment, at response, and at either sustained remission or disease progression. Every sample from remission and from progressive disease was obtained while the patients were still on ibrutinib. Paper-wide results and their limitations: An increase in clonality was observed at ibrutinib response, with clonality remaining stable during sustained remission and falling back toward baseline at progression. Baseline clonality was found to be higher than that of age-matched healthy donors and was strongly correlated with circulating CD8+ T-cell counts. Sampling times were not matched between sustained-remission and progressing patients, and lymph node repertoires were not studied. Public clonotypes were rare and either contracted or stayed stable during treatment, and the rise in clonality at ibrutinib response reflected the expansion of private clonotypes.

The CDR3 contains 15 residues, cysteine and phenylalanine counted. Only CDR3 DNA remains: 45 bases, in frame from the first base. Trimmed from V: 4 bases; trimmed from J: 6 bases; junction bases lacking a gene match: 8. CDR1 and CDR2 are read off the germline V gene as SGHTA and FQGNSA. A MiSeq instrument was used for deep resolution sequencing, which targeted depths ranging from 1 in 1 million up to 1 in 200,000 T cells, with coverage averaging 10x for each clonotype. TCR beta libraries were generated with the immunoSEQ hsTCRB Kit. Per the source publication's procedure: ImmunoSEQ Data Assistant and ImmunoSEQ Analyzer were used for data analysis, and V, D and J genes were assigned according to IMGT definitions. Clonality, which ranges from 0 to 1, was calculated as one minus the normalized Shannon entropy of productive rearrangement frequencies. Only overrepresented clonotypes making up at least 0.05% of each patient's repertoire were included in the public clonotype analysis. Repertoires from some 13 age-matched healthy donors in immuneACCESS were used as clonality controls. This is the immuneACCESS table as TCRdb keeps it, with only in-frame sequences that have V and J called. A part of the clones is gone; compared with another copy, unresolved V genes explain less than half, and the rest is unexplained. V and J calls and clone size are given by that table; D and trimming were obtained from the DNA. The sample yields roughly 190,000 clones; about 72% were counted once. 13% of the sample belongs to the ten largest clones.

About this clone itself: What this receptor recognizes is not known. Base qualities are not provided; no much larger clone lies one nucleotide away.

The time point label, read with the paper, signifies: roughly 25 months on ibrutinib. For TCR beta library preparation, 1.5 to 2 micrograms of genomic DNA were isolated from cryopreserved PBMCs. High-throughput TCR beta sequencing was performed on longitudinal blood samples from CLL patients receiving ibrutinib monotherapy. Patients were enrolled in a phase 2 open-label single-center ibrutinib monotherapy trial. The sequences come from PBMCs, collected after 24 months of ibrutinib treatment. The chain joins TRBV7-2 to TRBJ2-2; 7 central bases correspond to TRBD2. The source of this sequence is a human donor with chronic lymphocytic leukemia. The DNA sequence follows: TGTGCCAGCAGCTCATATCGACTAGCCTCCGGGGAGCTGTTTTTT. Protein translation: CASSSYRLASGELFF.